Following are 9 T cell receptor beta chains from one sample sequenced in a study of neurological immune-mediated disorders. One entry per CDR3 protein results from TCRdb running MiXCR on the 5' RACE reads. The sample has about 39,000 distinct CDR3 sequences, almost 7.5% seen once; the top ten hold about 6%. Sample: CD4+ T cells from blood. Receptors originate from a man aged 50-60 years in good health.

In its sample, this clonotype was seen many times. The chain combines TRBV15 with TRBJ2-7; 7 bases map to TRBD1. Germline CDR1 reads LNHNV; CDR2 reads YYDKDF (reference sequence). V was clipped by 6 bases and J by 4 bases; unmatched bases: 9. There are 14 residues in the CDR3. Here the CDR3 DNA reads TGTGCCACCAGTCCGGGACAGAGGCCGTACGAGCAGTACTTC. Protein sequence: CATSPGQRPYEQYF.

This clonotype was seen at least ten times. V is TRBV5-1 and J is TRBJ2-7; 11 bases line up with TRBD1. The V segment lost 0 bases and the J segment 2 bases; nucleotides outside the gene matches: 1. The CDR3 extends over 15 amino acids. Germline lookup yields CDR1 SGHRS and CDR2 YFSETQ. In DNA, the CDR3 is TGCGCCAGCAGCTTGGAGGGACAGGGGGCCTACGAGCAGTACTTC. Translation gives CASSLEGQGAYEQYF.

At least ten counts were recorded for this clonotype. The junction does not match germline at one end; this may be a read error. V gene TRBV7-2 combines with J gene TRBJ2-3; TRBD2 matches at 16 bases. The germline gives CDR1 SGHTA, CDR2 FQGNSA. The CDR3 length is 13 residues. CDR3 region: CASSSEGTSGRVF. CDR3 coding DNA: TGTGCCAGCAGTTCTGAAGGGACTAGCGGGAGGGTTTTT.

The chain combines TRBV4-3 with TRBJ2-3; 15 bases fit TRBD2. The germline V gene encodes CDR1 LGHNA and CDR2 YSLEER. The CDR3 has 16 residues. The V gene end was trimmed by 4 bases and the J gene end by 4 bases; junction bases not matched to a gene: 3. DNA of the CDR3: TGCGCCAGCAGCCTCGGACTAGCGGGAGGGTCAGATACGCAGTATTTT. It codes for CASSLGLAGGSDTQYF.

This clonotype was picked up many times. The chain links TRBV7-6 to TRBJ2-2; TRBD2 matches at 7 bases. V gave up 2 bases and J gave up 5 bases; unmatched junction bases: 2. The CDR3 runs 14 residues. The germline V gene encodes CDR1 SGHVS and CDR2 FNYEAQ. CDR3 in DNA: TGTGCCAGCAGCTTAAATAGCGGGACCGGGGAGCTGTTTTTT. Protein sequence: CASSLNSGTGELFF.

Points on this clonotype: Given a much more abundant clone one base away, this may be a read error. The V call is TRBV2, the J call TRBJ2-1, with 9 bases matching TRBD1. This CDR3 spans 15 amino acids. From germline, CDR1 is SNHLY and CDR2 FYNNEI. As DNA, the CDR3 is TGTGCCAACAGTGATGGACAGGGGTGGTTCAATGAGCAGTTCTTC. The encoded protein is CANSDGQGWFNEQFF.

The sample holds many counts of this clonotype. The V gene is TRBV6-1, the J gene TRBJ2-7, with 9 bases lining up with TRBD1. Looked up from germline, CDR1 is MNHNS and CDR2 is SASEGT. The CDR3 is 15 residues long. Losses at the gene ends were 4 bases for V and 7 bases for J; bases not matched to a gene: 11. Written as DNA, the CDR3 is TGTGCCAGCAGTGGCCGGGACAGGGTGACCGAAGAGCAGTACTTC. Translation: CASSGRDRVTEEQYF.

This clonotype came up many times. CDR3 region: CASSLAASGAYEQYF. CDR3 bases: TGTGCCAGCAGCTTAGCAGCTAGCGGGGCCTACGAGCAGTACTTC. The rearrangement uses TRBV7-2 and TRBJ2-7; 9 positions agree with TRBD2. J lost 2 bases, V lost 0 bases, and 2 bases had no gene match. Germline V CDR1 and CDR2: SGHTA, FQGNSA. The CDR3 has 15 amino acids.

The count of this clonotype is one. This chain joins TRBV5-1 and TRBJ2-7; D gene ambiguous. Germline V gene sequence: CDR1 SGHRS, CDR2 YFSETQ. V dropped 0 bases and J dropped 7 bases, with 11 bases sitting between them. The CDR3 consists of 13 residues. CDR3 amino acids: CASSLARSGEQYF. The CDR3 nucleotides read TGCGCCAGCAGCTTGGCGCGGAGTGGGGAGCAGTACTTC.